A single sample gave rise to the 17 T cell receptor beta chains below, sequenced in a study of cytomegalovirus exposure and HLA in healthy donors. Researchers ran the PCR with 60 Vbeta and 13 Jbeta primers. Measured with immunoSEQ multiplex PCR; TCRdb has only the in-frame clones, and not every one. This table has approximately 190,000 clones, 75% to 80% appearing once. Material: PBMCs. The receptors stem from a woman younger than 45 in good health and CMV-seropositive.

The gene calls are TRBV27 and TRBJ1-2; no definite D call. Germline V gives CDR1 MNHEY, CDR2 SMNVEV (reference sequence). The CDR3 runs to 14 residues. Trimming left V 4 bases short and J 4 bases short, with 13 bases between. The CDR3 loop reads CASSSYPPLYGYTF. CDR3 DNA: TGTGCCAGCAGTTCCTATCCGCCCCTCTATGGCTACACCTTC.

The V gene is TRBV5-1, the J gene TRBJ1-4, with 10 bases identical to TRBD1. The V segment lost 0 bases and the J segment 11 bases; nucleotides outside the gene matches: 7. The germline V gene encodes CDR1 SGHRS and CDR2 YFSETQ. This CDR3 region has 15 residues. In DNA, the CDR3 is TGCGCCAGCAGCTTGGAGGGGACAGGGGTTCGGAAACTGTTTTTT. Translated: CASSLEGTGVRKLFF.

This clone was observed a handful of times. The J gene is TRBJ2-5, the V gene TRBV9, with 9 bases identical to TRBD2. V lost 0 bases and J lost 3; bases outside the gene matches: 3. The CDR3 runs 15 residues. Per germline, CDR1 SGDLS and CDR2 YYNGEE. CDR3 amino acids: CASSVEGTSKETQYF. The CDR3 DNA is TGTGCCAGCAGCGTAGAAGGGACTAGCAAAGAGACCCAGTACTTC.

The chain couples TRBV6-6 to TRBJ2-1; possibly TRBD2 for D (6 bases). Germline CDR1 is MNHNY and CDR2 is SVGAGI (reference sequence). Deletions cut 6 bases from V and 2 bases from J, with 14 bases between. The CDR3 loop spans 15 amino acids. In nucleotides, the CDR3 is TGTGCCAGCAGCTTAGCGGACCTTACCTACAATGAGCAGTTCTTC. Amino acid sequence: CASSLADLTYNEQFF.

V usage is TRBV19 and J usage is TRBJ2-1; 13 nucleotides match TRBD2. V dropped 7 bases and J dropped 4; count of bases not matched to a gene: 4. This CDR3 comprises 15 residues. The germline gives CDR1 LNHDA, CDR2 SQIVND (reference sequence). The CDR3 DNA reads TGTGCCAGTACTCGGACTAGCGGGGGATACAATGAGCAGTTCTTC. Its translation: CASTRTSGGYNEQFF.

The chain has TRBV28 and TRBJ1-5; 8 nucleotides match TRBD1. Trimming removed 3 bases from V and 7 bases from J; junction bases left unmatched: 8. Per germline, CDR1 MDHEN and CDR2 SYDVKM. CDR3 length: 15 residues. DNA of the CDR3: TGTGCCAGCAGTTTTCGACAGGGGTCGGGGCAGCCCCAGCATTTT. The encoded protein is CASSFRQGSGQPQHF. The whole variable domain, remainder taken from reference TRBV28 and TRBJ1-5, is DVKVTQSSRYLVKRTGEKVFLECVQDMDHENMFWYRQDPGLGLRLIYFSYDVKMKEKGDIPEGYSVSREKKERFSLILESASTNQTSMYLCASSFRQGSGQPQHFGDGTRLSIL.

The CDR3 is CASSSDRTSGNTIYF. In nucleotides, the CDR3 is TGCGCCAGCAGCTCGGACAGGACCTCTGGAAACACCATATATTTT. The rearrangement uses TRBV5-1 and TRBJ1-3, with 7 bases fitting TRBD1. CDR1 and CDR2 from the germline V gene are SGHRS and YFSETQ. V was clipped by 3 bases and J by 0 bases; unmatched bases: 3. CDR3 length: 15 residues.

The chain uses TRBV28 and TRBJ2-3; D gene ambiguous. Germline V gene lookup returns CDR1 MDHEN and CDR2 SYDVKM. V dropped 2 bases and J dropped 6 bases, with 12 bases sitting between them. The CDR3 contains 14 residues. The CDR3 reads CASSLRPGADTQYF. The CDR3 nucleotides are TGTGCCAGCAGTTTACGTCCCGGAGCGGATACGCAGTATTTT.

For this clone: The same CDR3 can be traced to other DNA sequences in this sample. The rearrangement links TRBV11-1 to TRBJ1-1; 7 bases line up with TRBD1. CDR1 SGHAT and CDR2 FQDESV come from the germline V gene (reference sequence). Trimming at V came to 7 bases and at J to 7 bases, leaving 9 bases not matched to a gene. This CDR3 is built from 13 residues. The CDR3 DNA sequence: TGTGCCAGCACCTGGGACAGAGAACTTGAAGCTTTCTTT. The encoded protein is CASTWDRELEAFF. The whole variable domain, filled in from reference TRBV11-1 and TRBJ1-1, reads EAEVAQSPRYKITEKSQAVAFWCDPISGHATLYWYRQILGQGPELLVQFQDESVVDDSQLPKDRFSAERLKGVDSTLKIQPAELGDSAMYLCASTWDRELEAFFGQGTRLTVV.

This rearrangement joins TRBV7-9 to TRBJ2-5; TRBD1 matches 7 bases. V shed 2 bases, J shed 5 bases, and the junction held 2 bases outside the gene matches. Germline V gene data show CDR1 as SEHNR and CDR2 as FQNEAQ (reference sequence). The length of the CDR3 is 13 residues. The CDR3 is CASSLTGAETQYF. In DNA, the CDR3 is TGTGCCAGCAGCTTAACAGGGGCGGAGACCCAGTACTTC.

The gene calls are TRBV2 and TRBJ2-4; TRBD1 aligns across 8 bases. Trimming removed 4 bases from V and 0 bases from J; junction bases left unmatched: 8. The CDR3 length is 17 residues. Germline lookup yields CDR1 SNHLY and CDR2 FYNNEI. CDR3 sequence (DNA): TGTGCCAGCAGTGGGGGACAGGCAATACTAGCCAAAAACATTCAGTACTTC. It encodes CASSGGQAILAKNIQYF. Complete variable domain (other parts from reference TRBV2 and TRBJ2-4): EPEVTQTPSHQVTQMGQEVILRCVPISNHLYFYWYRQILGQKVEFLVSFYNNEISEKSEIFDDQFSVERPDGSNFTLKIRSTKLEDSAMYFCASSGGQAILAKNIQYFGAGTRLSVL.

The genes are TRBV6-6 and TRBJ2-7, with D perhaps TRBD2 (6 bases). Trimming took 6 bases from V and 9 from J, leaving 15 bases between them. The CDR3 runs 12 residues. The germline V gene encodes CDR1 MNHNY and CDR2 SVGAGI (reference sequence). The CDR3, as DNA: TGTGCCAGCAGGCGGGACGAAAAGGGGCAGTACTTC. Translated, it gives CASRRDEKGQYF.

The chain has TRBV7-9 and TRBJ2-7; TRBD1 is a possible D gene (6 bases). The V end lost 1 base, the J end lost 3 bases, and 10 bases lay between the germline ends. Germline values: CDR1 SEHNR, CDR2 FQNEAQ (reference sequence). This CDR3 contains 14 residues. In DNA form, the CDR3 reads TGTGCCAGCAGCTTAGTACAGGGTCACTACGAGCAGTACTTC. This sequence encodes CASSLVQGHYEQYF.

The CDR3 reads CSVVAESGNTIYF. The CDR3 nucleotides read TGCAGCGTTGTTGCGGAATCTGGAAACACCATATATTTT. The chain carries TRBV29-1 and TRBJ1-3; D gene unclear. Germline V gene data show CDR1 as SQVTM and CDR2 as ANQGSEA. V was cut by 4 bases and J by 1 base, with 8 bases left in between. The CDR3 loop spans 13 amino acids.

In this sample, this clone turned up once. V gene TRBV5-5 combines with J gene TRBJ2-7; 7 bases line up with TRBD1. CDR1 is SGHKS and CDR2 is YYEKEE in the germline V gene (reference sequence). V was clipped by 7 bases and J by 5 bases; unmatched bases: 18. The CDR3 contains 16 residues. CDR3 nucleotide sequence: TGTGCCAGCGGGGCGACAGGGAACTATCTACTAGACGAGCAGTACTTC. This codes for CASGATGNYLLDEQYF.

The J gene is TRBJ1-6, the V gene TRBV6-5; TRBD1 aligns across 7 bases. The CDR3 covers 15 residues. CDR1 and CDR2 (germline): MNHEY, SVGAGI. Trimming at V came to 0 bases and at J to 7 bases, leaving 3 bases not matched to a gene. CDR3 residues: CASSYSPGQNSPLHF. The CDR3 DNA sequence: TGTGCCAGCAGTTACTCCCCGGGACAGAATTCACCCCTCCACTTT.

This clone has just one count. The chain links TRBV19 to TRBJ1-5; TRBD1 matches at 9 bases. Trimming took 7 bases from V and 1 from J; bases not matched to a gene: 8. There are 16 residues in the CDR3. In germline, CDR1 is LNHDA, CDR2 SQIVND (reference sequence). CDR3: CASTANRGRSNQPQHF. The CDR3 DNA is TGTGCCAGTACCGCAAACAGGGGGCGAAGCAATCAGCCCCAGCATTTT.